One sample yielded the 12 T cell receptor beta chains listed below, sequenced in a study of cytomegalovirus exposure and HLA in healthy donors. Amplification used 60 Vbeta primers and 13 Jbeta primers. Using immunoSEQ multiplex PCR, the repertoire was profiled, and TCRdb retains in-frame clones only, with some absent. The sample includes some 140,000 clones, roughly 80% of them seen just once. The sequenced sample consisted of PBMCs. Source of these receptors: a woman in her fifties or sixties in good health and CMV-seropositive.

The chain carries TRBV9 and TRBJ2-3; unclear D gene. This CDR3 contains 11 residues. V lost 3 bases to trimming and J lost 3 bases, with 2 bases between them. Germline values: CDR1 SGDLS, CDR2 YYNGEE. The CDR3 region has the DNA TGTGCCAGCAGCGCTACAGATACGCAGTATTTT. Protein sequence: CASSATDTQYF.

This clone was seen a single time. The chain recombines TRBV6-5 with TRBJ2-7; 12 nucleotides match TRBD2. Trimming at V came to 4 bases and at J to 3 bases, leaving 4 bases not matched to a gene. The germline V gene encodes CDR1 MNHEY and CDR2 SVGAGI. The CDR3 contains 15 residues. DNA of the CDR3: TGTGCCAGCAGTTCTCTAGCGGGGGGGAACTACGAGCAGTACTTC. This gives the protein CASSSLAGGNYEQYF.

V is TRBV2 and J is TRBJ2-3; weak D call: TRBD1 (6 bases). The CDR3 loop spans 16 amino acids. The V gene lost 2 bases and the J gene lost 3 bases, with 15 bases spanning the gap. Looked up from germline, CDR1 is SNHLY and CDR2 is FYNNEI. This CDR3 is CASSERPGVVTDTQYF. The CDR3 DNA reads as TGTGCCAGCAGTGAAAGACCAGGGGTAGTGACAGATACGCAGTATTTT.

The chain carries TRBV27 and TRBJ1-6; D perhaps matches TRBD1 (6 bases). The V gene's germline CDR1 is MNHEY and CDR2 SMNVEV (reference sequence). V was clipped by 5 bases and J by 0 bases, with 23 bases between them. The CDR3 spans 20 residues. The CDR3 nucleotides read TGTGCCAGCAGTCCGGCCGGGACATCATATTCGAGCTCCTATAATTCACCCCTCCACTTT. This gives the protein CASSPAGTSYSSSYNSPLHF.

The DNA for the CDR3 is TGCAGCGATCAGGGCTCCTATGGCTACACCTTC. It specifies CSDQGSYGYTF. The genes are TRBV29-1 and TRBJ1-2; possibly TRBD1 for D (5 bases). Germline CDR1 SQVTM, CDR2 ANQGSEA. The CDR3 is 11 residues long. The ends were cut back, 7 bases at V and 4 bases at J, with 10 bases in the middle.

Remarks on this clone: A much larger clone is a single base away; this may be a read error. J is TRBJ2-3 and V is TRBV14; TRBD2 matches 9 bases. The length of the CDR3 is 15 residues. Germline lookup yields CDR1 SGHDN and CDR2 FVKESK. Trimming at V came to 4 bases and at J to 1 base, leaving 3 bases not matched to a gene. As DNA, the CDR3 is TGTGCCAGCAGCCCCTTAGCGGGGGGCACAGATACGCAGTATTTT. Translated, it gives CASSPLAGGTDTQYF.

This chain links TRBV10-3 with TRBJ1-4; TRBD1 matches 7 bases. CDR1 is ENHRY, CDR2 SYGVKD, per germline. The CDR3 runs to 15 residues. Trimming cost V 2 bases and J 5 bases; bases outside gene matches: 5. The CDR3 here is CAISEGAGGNEKLFF. CDR3 bases: TGTGCCATCAGTGAGGGGGCAGGGGGGAATGAAAAACTGTTTTTT.

The chain is built from TRBV28 and TRBJ1-2; D uncertain. Germline loops: CDR1 MDHEN, CDR2 SYDVKM. This CDR3 spans 15 amino acids. V was trimmed by 4 bases and J by 1 base, leaving 13 bases between them. As DNA, the CDR3 is TGTGCCAGCAGTTCTCCGACGGAGATTAACTATGGCTACACCTTC. It yields the protein CASSSPTEINYGYTF.

This chain links TRBV10-2 with TRBJ1-2; D is ambiguous. CDR1 is WSHSY and CDR2 is SAAADI in the germline V gene. The CDR3 has 15 amino acids. V dropped 8 bases and J dropped 8 bases, with 24 bases sitting between them. CDR3 coding DNA: TGCGCCAGCGGCAGCGCATCCTCTTCAGAAGAAGGCTACACCTTC. Translation gives CASGSASSSEEGYTF.

The chain links TRBV5-1 to TRBJ2-7; 8 nucleotides align to TRBD1. The CDR3 sequence is 14 residues long. The trim removed 0 bases at V and 6 bases at J, leaving 5 bases unmatched. Per germline, CDR1 SGHRS and CDR2 YFSETQ. CDR3 sequence (DNA): TGCGCCAGCAGCTTGGCCAGGGGGCAAGTCGAGCAGTACTTC. Protein: CASSLARGQVEQYF.

The genes are TRBV29-1 and TRBJ2-5; 7 nucleotides agree with TRBD2. CDR3 size: 13 residues. After removal of 8 bases from V and 4 bases from J, the junction contained 10 bases not matched to a gene. Germline loops: CDR1 SQVTM, CDR2 ANQGSEA. Here the CDR3 reads CSTLAARRETQYF. CDR3 nucleotides: TGCAGCACTCTAGCGGCCCGGCGAGAGACCCAGTACTTC.

V and J are TRBV15 and TRBJ1-4; D uncertain. CDR1 and CDR2 (germline): LNHNV, YYDKDF (reference sequence). The germline V and J ends were trimmed by 0 bases and 4 bases, with 9 bases remaining between them. The CDR3 extends over 15 amino acids. The CDR3 sequence: CATSRDQAFNEKLFF. Here the CDR3 DNA reads TGTGCCACCAGCAGAGACCAGGCCTTTAATGAAAAACTGTTTTTT.